This TCR beta chain was identified during a study of beta chain features in type 1 diabetes (dated by TCRdb to 2016 to 2019). Regarding the study in general: Mean age, gender distribution, total cell number and subset yield did not differ between patients and healthy donors. A total of about 110,000,000 sorted cells were examined across all samples, and a strong correlation was observed between cell number per subset and RNA yield. Regulatory and stem cell-like memory subsets were isolated from only 8 patients and roughly eight healthy donors, whereas naive and central memory subsets came from all 28 donors. In the study, recently diagnosed type 1 diabetes patients and matched healthy donors were compared on the TCRB repertoires of their sorted circulating CD4+ T cell subsets.

The germline V gene sets CDR1 to MNHGY and CDR2 to SVAAGI. Germline trimming: 6 bases from V, 0 bases from J; junction bases outside gene matches: 11. The CDR3 starts with the cysteine, ends with the phenylalanine, and has 17 residues. The kept DNA is CDR3 alone, 51 bases in frame from the first base. The entire isolated RNA was reverse transcribed using the High Capacity cDNA Reverse Transcription Kit, and thus expressed TCRB transcripts were sequenced. Deep immunoSEQ sequencing was performed on naive, central memory and regulatory T cell samples, with an average of around 3.5 million total reads per sample. Sorted cells were lysed in RLT buffer, and RNA was extracted using DNase-treated RNeasy Micro or Mini kits according to cell number. To prevent cross-contamination, each cell subset was processed individually, whereas patient and healthy donor samples were processed jointly. The immunoSEQ multiplex PCR was used to amplify TCRB sequences from cDNA, generating 87-bp fragments that spanned the CDR3 region. Sequencing of the amplicons was done on the Illumina HiSeq platform. The study's own analysis went as follows. Synthetic template baselines were used to correct PCR bias computationally, reads within Hamming distance 2 were collapsed, and singletons that could not be merged were discarded. Reads were aligned against IMGT so that V, D and J genes, CDR3 length and insertions or deletions at six rearrangement sites could be assigned. Within each subset, clonotype counts were normalized to the number of sorted cells before true diversity and Gini coefficients were calculated with the tcR R package. Repertoire sharing was quantified using the overlap coefficient calculated on TCRB nucleotide sequences. The clones in this table, taken by TCRdb from immuneACCESS, are in-frame only. Not every clone is retained; where verified, under half of the shortfall comes from an unresolved V gene, and the cause of the rest is unknown. For V, J and clone size, that table is used; D and trimming come from the DNA. For this sample there are approximately 140,000 clones; 6% to 7.5% appear just once. The top ten constitute approximately 1.5% of the sample.

Each donor gave one peripheral blood draw, averaging roughly 120 mL, which was collected into heparinised tubes. A BD FACSAria II and a panel including CD45RO, CCR7, CD25, CD127, CD95 and CD27 were used to sort naive, central memory, regulatory and stem cell-like memory CD4+ T cells. Purity was above 95% for every sorted population. PBMCs were isolated immediately by Lymphoprep density gradient centrifugation and stained directly without culture. So that batch effects would be minimized, each experiment stained and sorted samples in pairs, pairing one healthy donor with one patient. As concerns this clone: This clone's antigen is unknown. Base qualities are not recorded, but no much larger clone differs from it by a single base.

The paper's findings and limits, for the study overall: Because the HLA sub-analyses included only small numbers of individuals, any influence of HLA type on TCRB rearrangement was left unresolved. Because cDNA was sequenced instead of genomic DNA, highly expressing activated cells could be over-represented, though the groups showed no difference in activation or CD3 levels. A moderate but significant shortening of TCRB CDR3 length was observed in type 1 diabetes patients in all four CD4+ subsets. Naive, central memory and regulatory TCRB repertoires appeared to be more alike among patients than among healthy donors. Shorter templates might have been favored by PCR, but patient and control samples were amplified and corrected together, so both groups would have been affected equally by any skew. At VDJ recombination sites, type 1 diabetes patients had fewer insertions and more deleted nucleotides, which implies abnormalities in thymic rearrangement.

The source material was central memory CD4+ T cells from blood. The V and J genes are TRBV6-9 and TRBJ1-1; 9 bases in the middle match TRBD1. The origin of this receptor is a young woman in good health. The CDR3 corresponds to CASSPTGQGWMNTEAFF. The DNA reads as follows: TGTGCCAGCAGCCCGACCGGACAGGGGTGGATGAACACTGAAGCTTTCTTT.